This TCR beta chain was sequenced during a study of cytomegalovirus exposure and HLA in healthy donors. The CDR3 length is 12 residues. Germline V gene data show CDR1 as LNHNV and CDR2 as YYDKDF (reference sequence). With 0 bases removed from V and 10 bases from J, the gap between germline ends came to 9 bases. Among the 110 or so subjects of the validation cohort, separate from the approximately 700-subject first cohort, were the donors. The study, taken as a whole, reports: Three chains tied to CMV proved CMV antigen-specific in vitro.

As for this clone: Its antigen is unidentified.

Data came from immunoSEQ multiplex PCR; TCRdb stores just in-frame clones and leaves some out. The data hold approximately 120,000 clones, with 75% to 90% observed a single time. This TCR was sampled from a young woman in good health and CMV-seronegative. The chain combines TRBV15 with TRBJ1-2; D is unclear. The sequenced sample consisted of PBMCs. The CDR3 coding sequence is TGTGCCACCAGCAGAGATAGGACTCTCTACACCTTC. This sequence encodes CATSRDRTLYTF.